The clone carrying this T cell receptor beta chain was seen a handful of times. As yet, its antigen is unknown. Using its own MiXCR run on the 5' RACE reads, TCRdb lists one record per CDR3 protein. The sample has fewer than 85,000 distinct CDR3 sequences; roughly an eighth are singletons. The sample comes from a study of early T cells in non-severe SARS-CoV-2 infection. Study context: The authors sequenced bulk RNA from unsorted whole blood, leaving chains unpaired. Study-wide results and limits: Anti-spike CD8 responses were favored by VDJdb matching, which missed private and CD4 specificities.

V was trimmed by 8 bases and J by 2 bases, leaving 15 bases between them. This CDR3 region has 14 residues. Germline-derived CDR1 and CDR2 are KGHSH and LQKENI. The chain employs TRBV18 and TRBJ1-2; tentatively, D is TRBD1 (5 bases). This clonotype was obtained from an adult who was a healthcare worker with PCR-confirmed SARS-CoV-2 infection or an uninfected control (not recorded which). The material sequenced was whole blood. CDR3 sequence: CASAVGRANYGYTF. The CDR3 nucleotides are TGTGCCAGCGCGGTGGGGCGCGCAAACTATGGCTACACCTTC.